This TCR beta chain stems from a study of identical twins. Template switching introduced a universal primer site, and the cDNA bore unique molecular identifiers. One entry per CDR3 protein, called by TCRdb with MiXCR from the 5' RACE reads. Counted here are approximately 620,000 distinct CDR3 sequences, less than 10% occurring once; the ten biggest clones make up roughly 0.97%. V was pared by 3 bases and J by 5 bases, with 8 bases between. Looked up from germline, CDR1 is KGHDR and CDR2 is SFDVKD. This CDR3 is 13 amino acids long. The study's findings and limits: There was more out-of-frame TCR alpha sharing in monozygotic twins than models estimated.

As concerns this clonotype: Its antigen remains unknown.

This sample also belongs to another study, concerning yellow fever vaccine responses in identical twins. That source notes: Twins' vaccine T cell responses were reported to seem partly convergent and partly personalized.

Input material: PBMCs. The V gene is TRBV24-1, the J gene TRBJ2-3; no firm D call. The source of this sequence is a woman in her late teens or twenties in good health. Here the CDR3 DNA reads TGTGCCACCAGTGATCTCACGGGAGATACGCAGTATTTT. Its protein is CATSDLTGDTQYF.